The next 28 T cell receptor beta chains were all read from a single sample in a study of blood T cell repertoires in COVID-19. Repertoires were generated with immunoSEQ multiplex PCR, while TCRdb's copy carries only in-frame clones and drops some. The sample yields 270,000 or so clones, approximately 81% seen once. Input material: peripheral blood. The receptors derive from a woman between 18 and 29 years old with acute or convalescent COVID-19.

This rearrangement joins TRBV6-2 or TRBV6-3 to TRBJ2-7; 8 bases agree with TRBD2. The V gene's germline CDR1 is MNHEY and CDR2 SVGEGT. This CDR3 comprises 13 residues. The J segment lost 5 bases and the V segment lost 6 bases, leaving 6 bases of the junction unmatched. For the CDR3, the DNA is TGTGCCAGCAGCCCCTCACTAGCGGACGAGCAGTACTTC. This encodes CASSPSLADEQYF.

This chain joins TRBV19 and TRBJ1-1, with a weak D call TRBD1 (5 bases). V was cut by 4 bases and J by 3 bases, with 24 bases left in between. Germline V gene lookup returns CDR1 LNHDA and CDR2 SQIVND (reference sequence). The CDR3 sequence is 18 residues long. The CDR3 nucleotides read TGTGCCAGTAGTACCCCCGAGTACAACACAGGCCGGGACACTGAAGCTTTCTTT. As protein: CASSTPEYNTGRDTEAFF.

The gene calls are TRBV3-1 (or the pseudogene TRBV3-2) and TRBJ2-7; TRBD2 matches at 7 bases. J was trimmed by 0 bases and V by 1 base; bases with no gene match: 6. Germline CDR1 reads LGHDT; CDR2 reads YNNKEL (reference sequence). The CDR3 loop spans 16 amino acids. DNA for the CDR3: TGTGCCAGCAGCCAAGGTTGGGGGAGGGCCTCCTACGAGCAGTACTTC. It translates to CASSQGWGRASYEQYF.

The V call is TRBV4-2, the J call TRBJ2-1, with 7 bases identical to TRBD2. Trimming cost V 7 bases and J 6 bases; bases outside gene matches: 9. The germline V gene has CDR1 LGHNA and CDR2 YNFKEQ. The CDR3 runs to 14 residues. The CDR3 DNA follows: TGTGCCAGCACCCCAAGGGAGGGTGTCAATGAGCAGTTCTTC. Translated, it gives CASTPREGVNEQFF.

The V and J genes are TRBV7-3 and TRBJ2-7, with 7 positions matching TRBD1. There are 15 residues in the CDR3. V shed 3 bases and J 2 bases; nucleotides not matched to a gene: 7. CDR1 is SGHTA and CDR2 is FQGTGA in the germline V gene. Here the CDR3 DNA reads TGTGCCAGCAGCTTCCACAGGGGTGCGGCCTACGAGCAGTACTTC. It codes for CASSFHRGAAYEQYF.

The chain is built from TRBV6-6 and TRBJ2-5; D is uncertain. V was clipped by 6 bases and J by 5 bases, with 10 bases between them. Germline V gives CDR1 MNHNY, CDR2 SVGAGI (reference sequence). CDR3 size: 12 residues. The CDR3 here is CASRLNRETQYF. In nucleotides, the CDR3 is TGTGCCAGCAGATTGAATCGGGAGACCCAGTACTTC.

This clone was picked up one time. The DNA for the CDR3 is TGTGCCAGCAGCATAAGACAGGGGGGTGAAAAACTGTTTTTT. It is translated as CASSIRQGGEKLFF. V gene TRBV7-9 combines with J gene TRBJ1-4; 9 nucleotides align to TRBD1. This CDR3 is 14 amino acids long. V lost 5 bases, J lost 7 bases, and 5 bases stayed unmatched. Germline V lookup: CDR1 SEHNR, CDR2 FQNEAQ (reference sequence).

The sample holds one count of this clone. The rearrangement uses TRBV7-9 and TRBJ1-6; TRBD1 matches 10 bases. The V and J ends lost 8 bases and 13 bases, in that order; junction bases with no gene match: 2. CDR3 length: 11 residues. CDR1 is SEHNR and CDR2 is FQNEAQ in the germline V gene (reference sequence). This chain's CDR3 is CASQDRGPLHF. CDR3 in DNA: TGTGCCAGCCAGGACAGGGGGCCCCTCCACTTT. Complete variable domain (other parts from reference TRBV7-9 and TRBJ1-6): DTGVSQNPRHKITKRGQNVTFRCDPISEHNRLYWYRQTLGQGPEFLTYFQNEAQLEKSRLLSDRFSAERPKGSFSTLEIQRTEQGDSAMYLCASQDRGPLHFGNGTRLTVT.

V gene TRBV19 combines with J gene TRBJ2-7; D is perhaps TRBD1 (5 bases). This CDR3 is built from 13 residues. Trimming cost V 2 bases and J 3 bases, with 8 bases left between them. CDR1 is LNHDA, CDR2 SQIVND, per germline (reference sequence). The CDR3 loop reads CASSIPDSYEQYF. The CDR3 DNA is TGTGCCAGTAGTATACCCGACAGCTACGAGCAGTACTTC.

This sequence joins TRBV24-1 and TRBJ2-1, with TRBD2 matching 8 bases. The junction had 4 bases not matched to a gene; V was cut back by 4 bases and J by 9 bases. The CDR3 totals 13 residues. The germline CDR1 and CDR2 sequences are KGHDR and SFDVKD. CDR3 protein: CATSEFSGTEQFF. The CDR3 region has the DNA TGTGCCACCAGTGAGTTTAGCGGGACTGAGCAGTTCTTC.

The chain recombines TRBV7-9 with TRBJ1-5; perhaps TRBD1 as D (5 bases). The length of the CDR3 is 15 residues. CDR1 SEHNR and CDR2 FQNEAQ come from the germline V gene (reference sequence). Trimming stripped 5 bases from V and 0 bases from J, with 11 bases between. CDR3 nucleotide sequence: TGTGCCAGCAGCCCCGGGGGATATAGCAATCAGCCCCAGCATTTT. Translated: CASSPGGYSNQPQHF. The complete variable domain, with remaining parts taken from reference TRBV7-9 and TRBJ1-5, reads DTGVSQNPRHKITKRGQNVTFRCDPISEHNRLYWYRQTLGQGPEFLTYFQNEAQLEKSRLLSDRFSAERPKGSFSTLEIQRTEQGDSAMYLCASSPGGYSNQPQHFGDGTRLSIL.

The chain has TRBV27 and TRBJ1-1; D possibly corresponds to TRBD1 (5 bases). The CDR3 contains 15 residues. Germline lookup yields CDR1 MNHEY and CDR2 SMNVEV (reference sequence). Between the trimmed V and J ends, which lost 5 bases and 1 base, there was a span of 14 bases. The CDR3: CASSPADRPNTEAFF. CDR3 nucleotides: TGTGCCAGCAGTCCGGCAGACAGACCGAACACTGAAGCTTTCTTT.

The rearrangement uses TRBV7-8 and TRBJ2-7, with TRBD1 matching 8 bases. With 1 base clipped from V and 6 bases from J, the junction kept 2 bases outside the gene matches. Germline V gene lookup returns CDR1 SGHVS and CDR2 FQNEAQ. The CDR3 totals 13 residues. CDR3 nucleotide sequence: TGTGCCAGCAGCTTAGGGACAGGGACCGAGCAGTACTTC. Its translation: CASSLGTGTEQYF.

The chain couples TRBV28 to TRBJ2-5; possible D gene TRBD1, 5 bases. V was clipped by 2 bases and J by 4 bases, with 11 bases between them. Germline CDR1 MDHEN, CDR2 SYDVKM. The CDR3 has 14 amino acids. CDR3 in amino acids: CASSLSRTIETQYF. The CDR3 nucleotides read TGTGCCAGCAGTTTAAGTAGGACAATAGAGACCCAGTACTTC. Based on the CDR3 plus reference TRBV28 and TRBJ2-5, the full variable domain is DVKVTQSSRYLVKRTGEKVFLECVQDMDHENMFWYRQDPGLGLRLIYFSYDVKMKEKGDIPEGYSVSREKKERFSLILESASTNQTSMYLCASSLSRTIETQYFGPGTRLLVL.

This chain connects TRBV6-5 to TRBJ1-1; no firm D call. CDR1 MNHEY and CDR2 SVGAGI come from the germline V gene. V lost 4 bases and J 1 base, leaving 13 bases between the germline ends. The CDR3 spans 15 residues. The DNA of the CDR3 is TGTGCCAGCAGTTGGGGTGGAGGAAGGAACACTGAAGCTTTCTTT. Translating gives CASSWGGGRNTEAFF.

This chain uses TRBV29-1 with TRBJ2-1, with D unclear. With 3 bases removed from V and 5 bases from J, the gap between germline ends came to 11 bases. CDR3 length equals 13 residues. Germline lookup yields CDR1 SQVTM and CDR2 ANQGSEA. The CDR3 nucleotides read TGCAGCGTTGATTGGCTAGGAGACAATGAGCAGTTCTTC. Encoded protein: CSVDWLGDNEQFF.

V and J are TRBV6-1 and TRBJ2-6; D gene uncertain. Germline assignment: CDR1 MNHNS and CDR2 SASEGT. Deletions cut 1 base from V and 1 base from J, with 5 bases between. The CDR3 consists of 15 residues. The DNA of the CDR3 is TGTGCCAGCAGTGAAGAACTATCTGGGGCCAACGTCCTGACTTTC. Its translation is CASSEELSGANVLTF.

Only a few counts were recorded for this clone. J is TRBJ1-2 and V is TRBV27, with a tentative D call TRBD1 (5 bases). V lost 0 bases and J 8 bases, leaving 10 bases between the germline ends. Germline values: CDR1 MNHEY, CDR2 SMNVEV (reference sequence). The CDR3 totals 13 residues. The CDR3 sequence is CASSLSSGNGYTF. CDR3 nucleotides: TGTGCCAGCAGTTTATCATCAGGGAACGGCTACACCTTC.

This sequence joins TRBV14 and TRBJ2-2; 10 nucleotides agree with TRBD1. This CDR3 is 15 amino acids long. After removal of 4 bases from V and 4 bases from J, the junction contained 3 bases not matched to a gene. Germline CDR1 is SGHDN and CDR2 is FVKESK. The CDR3, as DNA: TGTGCCAGCAGCCCCTGGACAGGGGGCACCGGGGAGCTGTTTTTT. It translates to CASSPWTGGTGELFF.

The table lists this clone with a few counts. This chain joins TRBV2 and TRBJ2-2, with 9 bases matching TRBD1. The germline V gene encodes CDR1 SNHLY and CDR2 FYNNEI. V shed 6 bases and J 5 bases; nucleotides not matched to a gene: 7. The CDR3 runs to 15 residues. The CDR3 region has the DNA TGTGCCAGCAGGGAGAACAGGGGGCGTACCGGGGAGCTGTTTTTT. Encoded protein: CASRENRGRTGELFF.

This chain joins TRBV11-2 and TRBJ1-1; D gene ambiguous. V lost 6 bases, J lost 3 bases, and 11 bases lay in between. Germline V gene lookup returns CDR1 SGHAT and CDR2 FQNNGV. This CDR3 is built from 13 residues. The CDR3 region has the DNA TGTGCCAGCAGGGGCCTGCTGGACACTGAAGCTTTCTTT. Translated: CASRGLLDTEAFF.

A single count supports this clone. This sequence joins TRBV24-1 and TRBJ1-2; D perhaps matches TRBD1 (6 bases). Trimming stripped 4 bases from V and 0 bases from J, with 14 bases between. The CDR3 loop spans 16 amino acids. Germline V CDR1 and CDR2: KGHDR, SFDVKD. The CDR3 coding sequence is TGTGCCACCAGTGACTACAGGGAGGGTGCTAACTATGGCTACACCTTC. It yields the protein CATSDYREGANYGYTF.

The V gene is TRBV15, the J gene TRBJ2-3; no clear D. This CDR3 comprises 15 residues. V lost 3 bases to trimming and J lost 0 bases, with 10 bases between them. Germline CDR1 LNHNV, CDR2 YYDKDF (reference sequence). CDR3 in amino acids: CATSSFSSSTDTQYF. The CDR3 nucleotides read TGTGCCACCAGCAGCTTTAGCAGTAGCACAGATACGCAGTATTTT. Full variable domain (outside the CDR3, taken from reference TRBV15 and TRBJ2-3): DAMVIQNPRYQVTQFGKPVTLSCSQTLNHNVMYWYQQKSSQAPKLLFHYYDKDFNNEADTPDNFQSRRPNTSFCFLDIRSPGLGDTAMYLCATSSFSSSTDTQYFGPGTRLTVL.

J is TRBJ1-1 and V is TRBV7-9; 8 nucleotides agree with TRBD1. The CDR3 runs to 13 residues. V dropped 5 bases and J dropped 4; count of bases not matched to a gene: 3. The germline V gene encodes CDR1 SEHNR and CDR2 FQNEAQ (reference sequence). CDR3 sequence reads: CASSSGQGTEAFF. The CDR3 region has the DNA TGTGCCAGCAGCAGCGGACAGGGCACTGAAGCTTTCTTT.

The rearrangement uses TRBV24-1 and TRBJ1-5; D perhaps matches TRBD1 (5 bases). CDR1 is KGHDR, CDR2 SFDVKD, per germline. This CDR3 is 13 amino acids long. V was shortened by 4 bases and J by 7 bases, with 10 bases between the two germline ends. CDR3 sequence (DNA): TGTGCCACCAGTGAGGGGGGGTGGCAGCCCCAGCATTTT. It is translated as CATSEGGWQPQHF.

This chain joins TRBV7-8 and TRBJ2-1; 9 nucleotides agree with TRBD2. CDR1 is SGHVS, CDR2 FQNEAQ, per germline. The CDR3 is 14 amino acids. Trimming took 1 base from V and 9 from J; bases not matched to a gene: 4. The CDR3 DNA reads as TGTGCCAGCAGCTTAGGGGCGGGAGGGGGTGAGCAGTTCTTC. Residues: CASSLGAGGGEQFF. The full variable domain, in which reference TRBV7-8 and TRBJ2-1 provide the parts outside the CDR3, is GAGVSQSPRYKVAKRGQDVALRCDPISGHVSLFWYQQALGQGPEFLTYFQNEAQLDKSGLPSDRFFAERPEGSVSTLKIQRTQQEDSAVYLCASSLGAGGGEQFFGPGTRLTVL.

The chain has TRBV6-6 and TRBJ2-3, with a tentative D call TRBD2 (6 bases). Trimming took 0 bases from V and 5 from J, leaving 12 bases between them. CDR1 and CDR2 from the germline V gene are MNHNY and SVGAGI (reference sequence). The CDR3 consists of 15 residues. The CDR3 DNA reads as TGTGCCAGCAGTTACTCGCGCGGGATTGGAGATACGCAGTATTTT. As protein: CASSYSRGIGDTQYF.

CDR3 nucleotide sequence: TGTGCCACCAGTGATGCTCTAGCGGGAGCTTACAATGAGCAGTTCTTC. It yields the protein CATSDALAGAYNEQFF. The chain combines TRBV24-1 with TRBJ2-1; TRBD2 matches at 10 bases. Germline CDR1 KGHDR, CDR2 SFDVKD. The CDR3 runs to 16 residues. The J segment lost 4 bases and the V segment lost 3 bases, leaving 5 bases of the junction unmatched.